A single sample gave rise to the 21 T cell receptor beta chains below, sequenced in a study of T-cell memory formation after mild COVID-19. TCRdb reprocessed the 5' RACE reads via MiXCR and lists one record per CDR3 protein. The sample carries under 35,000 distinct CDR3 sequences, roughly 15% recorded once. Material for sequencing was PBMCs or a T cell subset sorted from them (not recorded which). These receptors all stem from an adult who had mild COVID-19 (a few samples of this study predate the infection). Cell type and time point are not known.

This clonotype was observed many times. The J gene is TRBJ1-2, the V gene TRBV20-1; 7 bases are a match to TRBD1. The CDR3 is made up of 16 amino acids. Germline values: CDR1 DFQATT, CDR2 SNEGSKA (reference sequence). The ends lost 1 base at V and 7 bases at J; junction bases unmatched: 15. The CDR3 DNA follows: TGCAGTGCTAGAGGTACCGGGACAGTGAGGTACCGTGGCTACACCTTC. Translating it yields CSARGTGTVRYRGYTF.

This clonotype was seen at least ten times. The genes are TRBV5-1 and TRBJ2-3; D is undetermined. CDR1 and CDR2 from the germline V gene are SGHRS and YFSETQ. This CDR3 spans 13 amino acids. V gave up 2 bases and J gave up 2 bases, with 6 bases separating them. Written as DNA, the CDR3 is TGCGCCAGCAGCTTCGAGAACACAGATACGCAGTATTTT. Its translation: CASSFENTDTQYF.

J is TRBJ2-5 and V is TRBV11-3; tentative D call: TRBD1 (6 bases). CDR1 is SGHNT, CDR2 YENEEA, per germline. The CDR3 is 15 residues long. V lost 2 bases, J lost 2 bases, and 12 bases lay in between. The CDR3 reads CASSLKVGTQETQYF. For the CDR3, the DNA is TGTGCCAGCAGCTTAAAGGTAGGGACACAAGAGACCCAGTACTTC. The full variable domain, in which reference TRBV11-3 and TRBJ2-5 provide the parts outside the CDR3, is EAGVVQSPRYKIIEKKQPVAFWCNPISGHNTLYWYLQNLGQGPELLIRYENEEAVDDSQLPKDRFSAERLKGVDSTLKIQPAELGDSAVYLCASSLKVGTQETQYFGPGTRLLVL.

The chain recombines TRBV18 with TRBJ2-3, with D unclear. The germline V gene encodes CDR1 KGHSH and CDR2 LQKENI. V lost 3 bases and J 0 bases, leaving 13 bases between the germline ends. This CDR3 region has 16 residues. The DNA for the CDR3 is TGTGCCAGCTCACCGCAGACACTTACTAGCACAGATACGCAGTATTTT. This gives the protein CASSPQTLTSTDTQYF.

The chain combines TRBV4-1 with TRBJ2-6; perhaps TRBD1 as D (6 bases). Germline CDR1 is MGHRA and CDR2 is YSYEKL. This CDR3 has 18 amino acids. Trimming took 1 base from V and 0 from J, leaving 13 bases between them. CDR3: CASSQVGRTVSGANVLTF. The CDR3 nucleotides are TGCGCCAGCAGCCAAGTGGGACGGACAGTCTCTGGGGCCAACGTCCTGACTTTC.

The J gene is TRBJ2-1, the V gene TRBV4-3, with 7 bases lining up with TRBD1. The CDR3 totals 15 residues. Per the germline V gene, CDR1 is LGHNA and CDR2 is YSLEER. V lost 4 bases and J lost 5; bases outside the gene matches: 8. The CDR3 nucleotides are TGCGCCAGCAGCCCCTTGACAGGGAGCAACAATGAGCAGTTCTTC. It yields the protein CASSPLTGSNNEQFF.

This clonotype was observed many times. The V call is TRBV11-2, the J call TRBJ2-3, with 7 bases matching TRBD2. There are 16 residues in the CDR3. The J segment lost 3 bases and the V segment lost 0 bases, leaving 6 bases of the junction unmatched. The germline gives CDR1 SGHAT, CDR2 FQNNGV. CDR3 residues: CASSLEPGLLTDTQYF. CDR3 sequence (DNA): TGTGCCAGCAGCTTAGAGCCGGGACTATTGACAGATACGCAGTATTTT.

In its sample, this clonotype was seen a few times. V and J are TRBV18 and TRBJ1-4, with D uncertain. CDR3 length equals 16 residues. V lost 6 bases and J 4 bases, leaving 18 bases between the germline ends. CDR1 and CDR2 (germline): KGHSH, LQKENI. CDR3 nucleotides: TGTGCCAGCTCCTACTCGACCGGAGGACTTAATGAAAAACTGTTTTTT. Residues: CASSYSTGGLNEKLFF.

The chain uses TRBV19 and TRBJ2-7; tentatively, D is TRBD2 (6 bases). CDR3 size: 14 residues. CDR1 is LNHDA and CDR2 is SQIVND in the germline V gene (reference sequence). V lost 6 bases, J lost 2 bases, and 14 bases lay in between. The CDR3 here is CASSLQGGTYEQYF. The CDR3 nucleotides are TGTGCCAGTAGCCTCCAAGGAGGGACCTACGAGCAGTACTTC.

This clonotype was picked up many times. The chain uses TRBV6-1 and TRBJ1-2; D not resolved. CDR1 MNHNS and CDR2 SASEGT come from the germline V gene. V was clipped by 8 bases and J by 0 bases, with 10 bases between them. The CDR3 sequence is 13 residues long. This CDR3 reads CASFTSANYGYTF. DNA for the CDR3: TGTGCCAGCTTCACGTCGGCTAACTATGGCTACACCTTC.

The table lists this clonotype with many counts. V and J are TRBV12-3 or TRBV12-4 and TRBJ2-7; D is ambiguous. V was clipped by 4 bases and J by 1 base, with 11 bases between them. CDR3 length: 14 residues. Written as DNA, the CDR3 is TGTGCCAGCAGTTCTAATACGGATTCCTACGAGCAGTACTTC. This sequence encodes CASSSNTDSYEQYF.

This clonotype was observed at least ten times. The CDR3 reads CASSLASIRGLSHTDTQYF. For the CDR3, the DNA is TGCGCCAGCAGCTTGGCCAGTATTCGGGGCCTGAGTCATACAGATACGCAGTATTTT. The genes are TRBV5-1 and TRBJ2-3; the D call may be TRBD1 or TRBD2 (5 bases each). The CDR3 contains 19 residues. Trimming took off 0 bases at V and 3 bases at J, with 23 bases between the two ends. Germline V gene data show CDR1 as SGHRS and CDR2 as YFSETQ.

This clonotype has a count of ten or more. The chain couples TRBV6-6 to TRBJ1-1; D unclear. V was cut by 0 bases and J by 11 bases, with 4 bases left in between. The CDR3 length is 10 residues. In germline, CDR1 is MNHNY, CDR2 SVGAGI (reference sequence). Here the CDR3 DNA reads TGTGCCAGCAGTTACTCGTTTGCTTTCTTT. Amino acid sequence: CASSYSFAFF.

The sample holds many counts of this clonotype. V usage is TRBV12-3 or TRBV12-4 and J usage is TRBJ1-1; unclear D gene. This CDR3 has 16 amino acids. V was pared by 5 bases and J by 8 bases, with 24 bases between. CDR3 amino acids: CASSALVGDPGPEAFF. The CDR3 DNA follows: TGTGCCAGCAGTGCCCTGGTCGGCGATCCTGGGCCGGAAGCTTTCTTT.

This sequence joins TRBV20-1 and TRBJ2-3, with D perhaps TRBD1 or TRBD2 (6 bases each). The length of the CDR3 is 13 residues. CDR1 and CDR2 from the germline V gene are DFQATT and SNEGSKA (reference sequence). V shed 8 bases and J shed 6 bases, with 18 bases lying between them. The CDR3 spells CSPLSGAADTQYF. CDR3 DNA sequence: TGCAGTCCCTTATCGGGGGCTGCTGATACGCAGTATTTT.

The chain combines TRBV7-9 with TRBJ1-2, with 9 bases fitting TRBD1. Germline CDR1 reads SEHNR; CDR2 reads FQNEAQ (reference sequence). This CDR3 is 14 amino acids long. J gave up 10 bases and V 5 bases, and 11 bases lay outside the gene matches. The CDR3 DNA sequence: TGTGCCAGCAGCCCGCGGACAGGGGAGGCCCCCTACACCTTC. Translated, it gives CASSPRTGEAPYTF.

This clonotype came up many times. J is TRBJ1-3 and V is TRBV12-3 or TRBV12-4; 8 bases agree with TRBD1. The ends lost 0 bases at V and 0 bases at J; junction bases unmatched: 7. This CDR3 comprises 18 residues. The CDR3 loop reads CASSLAPQGAISGNTIYF. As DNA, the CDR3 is TGTGCCAGCAGTTTAGCCCCCCAGGGGGCGATCTCTGGAAACACCATATATTTT.

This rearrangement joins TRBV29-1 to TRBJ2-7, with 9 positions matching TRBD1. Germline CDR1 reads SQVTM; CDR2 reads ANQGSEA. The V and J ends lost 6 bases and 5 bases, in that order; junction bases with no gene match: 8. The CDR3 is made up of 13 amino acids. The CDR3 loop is CSVWGQGGNEQYF. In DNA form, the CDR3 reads TGCAGCGTATGGGGACAGGGTGGGAACGAGCAGTACTTC.

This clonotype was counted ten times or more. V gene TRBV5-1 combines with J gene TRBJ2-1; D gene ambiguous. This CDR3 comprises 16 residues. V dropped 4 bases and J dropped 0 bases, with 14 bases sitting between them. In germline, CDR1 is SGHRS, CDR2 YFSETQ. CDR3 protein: CASSPLTESSYNEQFF. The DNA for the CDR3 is TGCGCCAGCAGCCCCCTCACAGAGAGCTCCTACAATGAGCAGTTCTTC.

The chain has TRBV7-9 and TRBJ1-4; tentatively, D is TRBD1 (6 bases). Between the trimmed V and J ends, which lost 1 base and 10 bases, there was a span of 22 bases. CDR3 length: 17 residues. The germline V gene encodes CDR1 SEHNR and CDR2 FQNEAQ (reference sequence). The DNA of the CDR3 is TGTGCCAGCAGCTTAGAATTGAGGTCAGGGGAGTACGGAAAACTGTTTTTT. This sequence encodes CASSLELRSGEYGKLFF.

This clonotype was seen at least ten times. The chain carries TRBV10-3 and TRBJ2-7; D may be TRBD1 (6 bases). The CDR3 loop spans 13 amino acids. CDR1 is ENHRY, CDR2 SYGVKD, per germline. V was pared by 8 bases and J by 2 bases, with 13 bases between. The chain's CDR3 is CAIATGTTYEQYF. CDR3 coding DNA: TGTGCCATCGCAACTGGGACAACCTACGAGCAGTACTTC.